This TCR beta chain was sequenced in a study of OX40 agonist ivuxolimab in advanced cancers. Turning to the study itself: The patients received agonistic anti-OX40 (CD134) antibody ivuxolimab. General study findings and limits: The study observed clonal expansion of CD4+ and CD8+ blood T cells by week 6 at 0.1 to 3.0 mg/kg. On average, CD8+ T cells showed a greater number of expanded clones than CD4+.

Repertoires were generated with immunoSEQ multiplex PCR, while TCRdb's copy carries only in-frame clones and drops some. Of fewer than 110,000 clones listed, around 93% are singletons. Comment on this clone: Its antigen is undetermined.

This receptor was identified in an adult with an advanced solid tumor such as melanoma, head and neck, liver or kidney cancer. Sequencing was performed on CD4+ or CD8+ T cells sorted from blood, taken in a trial of the OX40 agonist ivuxolimab.

For the CDR3, the DNA is TGTGCCAGCAGCCCGGACCCTGGCAATCAGCCCCAGCATTTT. As protein: CASSPDPGNQPQHF. The chain couples TRBV11-2 to TRBJ1-5; D remains unclear. This CDR3 has 14 residues. Germline CDR1 SGHAT, CDR2 FQNNGV. Deletions cut 5 bases from V and 2 bases from J, with 10 bases between. Looking up the rest from reference TRBV11-2 and TRBJ1-5 gives the full variable domain: EAGVAQSPRYKIIEKRQSVAFWCNPISGHATLYWYQQILGQGPKLLIQFQNNGVVDDSQLPKDRFSAERLKGVDSTLKIQPAKLEDSAVYLCASSPDPGNQPQHFGDGTRLSIL.